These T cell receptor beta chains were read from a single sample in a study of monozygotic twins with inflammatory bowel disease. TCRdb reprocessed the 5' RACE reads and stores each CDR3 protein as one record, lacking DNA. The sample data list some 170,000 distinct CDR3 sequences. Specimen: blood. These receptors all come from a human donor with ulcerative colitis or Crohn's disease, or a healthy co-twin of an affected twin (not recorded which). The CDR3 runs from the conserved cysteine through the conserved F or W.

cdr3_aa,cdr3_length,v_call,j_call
CASSDSVGRTNTEAFF,16,TRBV28,TRBJ1-1
CASSFSTGLDEKLFF,15,TRBV27,TRBJ1-4
CASSFAEGANEQFF,14,TRBV7-9,TRBJ2-1
CASSMGTGTQYF,12,TRBV7-3,TRBJ2-3
CASSPNLNQPQHF,13,TRBV6-5,TRBJ1-5
CASSPLGSQETQYF,14,TRBV11-2,TRBJ2-5
CASSLGHLNTEAFF,14,TRBV28,TRBJ1-1
CASSVSGTGDTGELFF,16,TRBV7-9,TRBJ2-2
CASSLALVSHYGYTF,15,TRBV12-3/TRBV12-4,TRBJ1-2
CSARGGSGGYNEQFF,15,TRBV20-1,TRBJ2-1
CASSSRAGASYNEQFF,16,TRBV5-4,TRBJ2-1
CASSQVRASYEQYF,14,TRBV3-1,TRBJ2-7
CASSPDGNTEAFF,13,TRBV9,TRBJ1-1
CASSLVGDSSYNEQFF,16,TRBV5-1,TRBJ2-1
CASSSNHAIANEQFF,15,TRBV11-3,TRBJ2-1
CASSRRGLSYNSPLHF,16,TRBV6-1,TRBJ1-6
CASSIGLAASYEQYF,15,TRBV19,TRBJ2-7
CASSYTGQTNSNQPQHF,17,TRBV6-2/TRBV6-3,TRBJ1-5
CASSFPDREETQYF,14,TRBV7-9,TRBJ2-5
CSANAYNYGYTF,12,TRBV20-1,TRBJ1-2
CASSELAGEGQPQHF,15,TRBV2,TRBJ1-5
CSAGAGGELFF,11,TRBV20-1,TRBJ2-2
CSASRPGRTEAFF,13,TRBV20-1,TRBJ1-1
CASSRTGGAGELFF,14,TRBV2,TRBJ2-2
CASSSDGYASGDSPLHF,17,TRBV7-9,TRBJ1-6
CASSVRGQGVEKLFF,15,TRBV28,TRBJ1-4
CATSDHSSSYNEQFF,15,TRBV24-1,TRBJ2-1
CASSPIQRAEAFF,13,TRBV18,TRBJ1-1
CAWSVGAGPYNEQFF,15,TRBV30,TRBJ2-1
CAISLTREVLYEQYF,15,TRBV7-9,TRBJ2-7
CASSSSGRAGGEQFF,15,TRBV7-2,TRBJ2-1
CSAHAGTPFLF,11,TRBV20-1,TRBJ2-1
CASSTYTTSRADTQYF,16,TRBV7-2,TRBJ2-3
CASSLGTGGGYGYTF,15,TRBV7-2,TRBJ1-2
CASSTSGTVGSPLHF,15,TRBV9,TRBJ1-6
CASSRAGAYNEQFF,14,TRBV7-3,TRBJ2-1
CATSRTGQPLEQYF,14,TRBV15,TRBJ2-7
CSATTGYEQYF,11,TRBV20-1,TRBJ2-7
CASSGDFFDEAFF,13,TRBV5-1,TRBJ1-1
CASSLDPATDTQYF,14,TRBV7-2,TRBJ2-3
CASSLGGARGYTF,13,TRBV11-3,TRBJ1-2
CASQDRDRGRKLFF,14,TRBV19,TRBJ1-4
CASSLNQGSTGELFF,15,TRBV5-1,TRBJ2-2
CASSPRGGEIYEQYF,15,TRBV18,TRBJ2-7
CASSPTRSGELFF,13,TRBV7-2,TRBJ2-2
CAISVRAGTYNEQFF,15,TRBV10-3,TRBJ2-1
CASSRAVTGGYTF,13,TRBV3-1,TRBJ1-2
CASSQGSRTDTQYF,14,TRBV3-1,TRBJ2-3
CASSINGGETQYF,13,TRBV9,TRBJ2-5
CASSSTGPEQFF,12,TRBV7-8,TRBJ2-1